This T cell receptor (beta chain) comes out of a study of blood T cell repertoires in COVID-19 (TCRdb year 2020). In terms of the full investigation: Samples from collaborators originated in the United States, Italy and Spain and spanned both the acute and convalescent phases of COVID-19. The prospective study material was composed of cDNA or gDNA derived from T cells, B-cell-depleted T cells, or PBMCs. Where available, HLA class I and class II types were obtained from metadata supplied by the sample provider rather than from assay-based typing. Nearly every sample came with metadata listing a de-identified subject ID, COVID-19 status, age in years and sex. Deeply sampled blood TCRbeta repertoires from subjects exposed to, actively infected with, or recovered from COVID-19 were included in the dataset. The samples were drawn from two sources: the first 160 participants of the ongoing ImmuneRACE study, and 1,254 subjects contributed by 6 global collaborators. The repertoires were released in a freely available public database meant as a resource for research on the immune response to SARS-CoV-2.

Each collaborating institution followed its own protocols to collect whole blood in K2EDTA tubes. For TCRbeta analysis, collaborators shipped samples as frozen whole blood, isolated PBMCs, or DNA extracted from either of those sample types. The CDR3 goes from the cysteine to the phenylalanine over 16 residues. The DNA shown is the 48-base CDR3, in frame from base 1. The germline V gene (reference sequence) provides CDR1 LNHNV and CDR2 YYDKDF. The V end gives up 1 base and the J end 4 bases, leaving 4 bases in the junction not matched to a gene. Findings and caveats that apply to the study as a whole: The amount of clinical and demographic metadata varied by source and participant and was provided uncurated.

In the case of this clone: Its specific antigen is unknown. No base qualities exist here, and no much larger clone lies one base off it.

The immunoSEQ Assay, a bias-controlled multiplex PCR, was used to amplify TCRbeta CDR3 regions from genomic DNA. From the authors' description of their analysis: The number of nucleated cells in each sample was estimated by amplification of reference gene primers within the assay. To quantify the absolute abundance of each unique TCRbeta CDR3 rearrangement, sequence reads were collapsed and filtered. For each sample, productive Simpson clonality was calculated as the square root of Simpson's diversity index over productive rearrangements. TCRdb re-hosts the immuneACCESS table, in-frame sequences only. Its copies lack some clones; in the studies checked, an unresolved V gene accounts for under half of them, and the cause for the rest is not known. That table is the source of V, J and clone size, and D and trimming were worked out from the DNA. Counted in this sample were 76,000 or so clones; roughly 89% of them appeared once. About 5.8% of the sample is held by the ten biggest clonotypes.

Sequencing used peripheral blood. In this chain, TRBV15 is recombined with TRBJ2-1; 10 of the junction bases match TRBD1. The receptor was derived from a human donor in a cohort sampled during active COVID-19. In nucleotides, the sequence is TGTGCCACCAGCAGAGGGGGGACAGGGGTTTACAATGAGCAGTTCTTC. This sequence encodes CATSRGGTGVYNEQFF. This CDR3, with the reference TRBV15 and TRBJ2-1 proteins standing in past its ends, gives the full variable domain DAMVIQNPRYQVTQFGKPVTLSCSQTLNHNVMYWYQQKSSQAPKLLFHYYDKDFNNEADTPDNFQSRRPNTSFCFLDIRSPGLGDTAMYLCATSRGGTGVYNEQFFGPGTRLTVL.